This TCR beta chain was sequenced during a study of shared clonotypes between healthy human individuals. CDR1 is SGHNT and CDR2 is YENEEA in the germline V gene. V was pared by 5 bases and J by 0 bases, with 3 bases of the junction left unmatched. CDR3 length: 16 residues. Comment on this clone: Its matching antigen is unknown.

Broader study findings: Expectations were that clonotype sharing among donors would be affected by sequencing depth.

Assay used: immunoSEQ multiplex PCR; TCRdb lists only in-frame clones, some missing. The sample records fewer than 600,000 clones, roughly 72% being singletons. The chain is built from TRBV11-3 and TRBJ2-2, with 10 bases matching TRBD1. The sample consisted of PBMCs. This sequence originates from a woman aged 40 to 50 in good health. Some clones in this sample may be carry-over from other donors' samples. In DNA, the CDR3 is TGTGCCAGCAGCCCCGGGACAGGGGCGAACACCGGGGAGCTGTTTTTT. Translation gives CASSPGTGANTGELFF.